One sample yielded the 13 T cell receptor beta chains listed below, sequenced in a study of blood T cell repertoires in COVID-19. Measured with immunoSEQ multiplex PCR; TCRdb has only the in-frame clones, and not every one. The table lists about 440,000 clones, 70% to 90% of them singletons. Sequencing was done on a sample of PBMCs or T cells enriched from blood (not recorded which). Receptors were obtained from a woman under 30 with acute COVID-19.

The CDR3 nucleotides read TGTGCCAGCAGCGGAGAGGACAGGCTTCGGACCTATGGCTACACCTTC. Protein product: CASSGEDRLRTYGYTF. The rearrangement uses TRBV9 and TRBJ1-2; 7 bases map to TRBD1. Germline V gene sequence: CDR1 SGDLS, CDR2 YYNGEE. With V trimmed by 3 bases and J by 4 bases, 12 bases remained unmatched. The CDR3 contains 16 residues.

The chain couples TRBV18 to TRBJ1-2; the match to TRBD1 covers 8 bases. V lost 5 bases, J lost 7 bases, and 12 bases stayed unmatched. Germline V gene data show CDR1 as KGHSH and CDR2 as LQKENI. The CDR3 runs 15 residues. CDR3: CASSSDRVGYSGYTF. CDR3 in DNA: TGTGCCAGCTCATCGGACAGGGTGGGTTACTCTGGCTACACCTTC.

The rearrangement uses TRBV27 and TRBJ1-6; 7 positions agree with TRBD1. The germline V gene encodes CDR1 MNHEY and CDR2 SMNVEV (reference sequence). V trimming: 2 bases; J trimming: 3 bases; junction bases outside the gene matches: 1. The CDR3 length is 15 residues. The CDR3 nucleotides read TGTGCCAGCAGTTTAGACAGGGACTATAATTCACCCCTCCACTTT. Protein sequence: CASSLDRDYNSPLHF.

The chain joins TRBV19 to TRBJ1-4; weak D call: TRBD1 (5 bases). The V gene's germline CDR1 is LNHDA and CDR2 SQIVND (reference sequence). The CDR3 is 15 residues long. V lost 5 bases and J lost 1, with 11 bases in between. CDR3 DNA sequence: TGTGCCAGTAGTGACGGGGGGGGAACTAATGAAAAACTGTTTTTT. It encodes CASSDGGGTNEKLFF.

The chain couples TRBV7-9 to TRBJ2-1, with 8 bases fitting TRBD1. This CDR3 comprises 16 residues. Per germline, CDR1 SEHNR and CDR2 FQNEAQ (reference sequence). Germline trimming cut 5 bases from V and 5 bases from J; bases unmatched to any gene: 11. As DNA, the CDR3 is TGTGCCAGCAGCACTTCGACCGGGACAGGTAACAATGAGCAGTTCTTC. Its protein product is CASSTSTGTGNNEQFF.

V gene TRBV11-2 combines with J gene TRBJ2-1, with 8 bases fitting TRBD1. The CDR3 is made up of 14 amino acids. The germline gives CDR1 SGHAT, CDR2 FQNNGV. J was trimmed by 3 bases and V by 11 bases; bases with no gene match: 9. CDR3 residues: CASQGTGGYNEQFF. CDR3 in DNA: TGTGCCTCCCAAGGCACAGGGGGCTACAATGAGCAGTTCTTC.

This clone was counted a few times. This rearrangement joins TRBV3-1 (or the pseudogene TRBV3-2) to TRBJ2-7; TRBD1 agrees at 7 bases. CDR1 and CDR2 (germline): LGHDT, YNNKEL (reference sequence). Germline trimming cut 1 base from V and 1 base from J; bases unmatched to any gene: 13. CDR3 length: 18 residues. As DNA, the CDR3 is TGTGCCAGCAGCCAAGGGCCTTTTTGGGACAGCACTTCCTACGAGCAGTACTTC. Translation: CASSQGPFWDSTSYEQYF.

This clone was detected only once. The chain carries TRBV13 and TRBJ2-2; 8 bases fit TRBD1. There are 16 residues in the CDR3. The germline gives CDR1 PRHDT, CDR2 FYEKMQ (reference sequence). V was pared by 5 bases and J by 5 bases, with 10 bases of the junction left unmatched. The CDR3 bases are TGTGCCAGCAGCCACGACAGGGGTTTTGTTACCGGGGAGCTGTTTTTT. This codes for CASSHDRGFVTGELFF.

In this sample, this clone turned up once. The chain recombines TRBV9 with TRBJ2-1, with TRBD2 matching 12 bases. Germline V gene lookup returns CDR1 SGDLS and CDR2 YYNGEE. The CDR3 extends over 15 amino acids. V shed 0 bases, J shed 8 bases, and the junction held 3 bases outside the gene matches. CDR3 nucleotides: TGTGCCAGCAGCGTAGCTAGCGGGGGGGCAGATGAGCAGTTCTTC. It codes for CASSVASGGADEQFF.

The rearrangement joins TRBV10-3 to TRBJ2-7; TRBD2 agrees at 7 bases. V trimming: 5 bases; J trimming: 3 bases; junction bases outside the gene matches: 7. The CDR3 contains 14 residues. Germline V lookup: CDR1 ENHRY, CDR2 SYGVKD. The DNA for the CDR3 is TGTGCCATCAGTCCGGGGGGAGGGAGCTACGAGCAGTACTTC. Protein sequence: CAISPGGGSYEQYF.

The chain has TRBV7-2 and TRBJ2-1; TRBD1 agrees at 7 bases. The trim removed 7 bases at V and 3 bases at J, leaving 12 bases unmatched. Germline assignment: CDR1 SGHTA and CDR2 FQGNSA. The CDR3 sequence is 16 residues long. CDR3 amino acids: CASKLQQGTSYNEQFF. CDR3 in DNA: TGTGCCAGCAAACTACAACAGGGGACGAGCTACAATGAGCAGTTCTTC.

V usage is TRBV7-2 and J usage is TRBJ2-3; TRBD2 agrees at 9 bases. This CDR3 is 15 amino acids long. J gave up 5 bases and V 4 bases, and 7 bases lay outside the gene matches. In germline, CDR1 is SGHTA, CDR2 FQGNSA. The chain's CDR3 is CASSSTSGSGDTQYF. In nucleotides, the CDR3 is TGTGCCAGCAGCTCCACTAGCGGGTCGGGAGATACGCAGTATTTT.

A few counts support this clone. The chain couples TRBV30 to TRBJ1-1, with D maybe TRBD1 (6 bases). The CDR3 length is 14 residues. Germline V gene data show CDR1 as GTSNPN and CDR2 as SVGIG (reference sequence). Trimming took 2 bases from V and 1 from J, leaving 11 bases between them. The CDR3 spells CAWSLWTANTEAFF. For the CDR3, the DNA is TGTGCCTGGAGTCTCTGGACAGCGAACACTGAAGCTTTCTTT.